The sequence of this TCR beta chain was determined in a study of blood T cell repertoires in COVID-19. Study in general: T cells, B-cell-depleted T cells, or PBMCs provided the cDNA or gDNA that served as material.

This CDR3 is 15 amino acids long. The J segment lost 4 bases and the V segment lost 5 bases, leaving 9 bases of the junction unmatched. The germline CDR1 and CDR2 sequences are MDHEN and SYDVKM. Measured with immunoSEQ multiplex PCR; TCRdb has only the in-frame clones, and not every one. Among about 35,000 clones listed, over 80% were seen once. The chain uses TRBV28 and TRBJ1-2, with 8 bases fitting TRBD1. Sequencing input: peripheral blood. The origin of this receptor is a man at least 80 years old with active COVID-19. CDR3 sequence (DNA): TGTGCCAGCAGTCATGGGGGACAGGCGGGCTATGGCTACACCTTC. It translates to CASSHGGQAGYGYTF.